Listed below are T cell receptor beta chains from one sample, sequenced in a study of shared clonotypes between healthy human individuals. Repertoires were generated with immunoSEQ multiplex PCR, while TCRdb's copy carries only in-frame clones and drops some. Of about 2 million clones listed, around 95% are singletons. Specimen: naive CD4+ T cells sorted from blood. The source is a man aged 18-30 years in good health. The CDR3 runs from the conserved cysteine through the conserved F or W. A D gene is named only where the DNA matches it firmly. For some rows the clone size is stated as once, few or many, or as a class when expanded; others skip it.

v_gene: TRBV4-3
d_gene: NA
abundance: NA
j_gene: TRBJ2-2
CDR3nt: TGCGCCAGCAGCCTTTATAAAGCCACCGGGGAGCTGTTTTTT
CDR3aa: CASSLYKATGELFF

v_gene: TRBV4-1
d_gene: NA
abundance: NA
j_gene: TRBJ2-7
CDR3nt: TGCGCCAGCAGCTACCTGGGGGTGGCCTACGAGCAGTACTTC
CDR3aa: CASSYLGVAYEQYF

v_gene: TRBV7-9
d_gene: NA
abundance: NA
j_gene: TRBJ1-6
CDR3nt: TGTGCCAGCAGCTATGGGACGGCTAGCTCCTATAATTCACCCCTCCACTTT
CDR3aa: CASSYGTASSYNSPLHF

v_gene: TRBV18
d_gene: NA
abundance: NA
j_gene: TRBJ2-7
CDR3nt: TGTGCCAGCTCACCGTTAGGAGCTATCTTTGAGCAGTACTTC
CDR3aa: CASSPLGAIFEQYF

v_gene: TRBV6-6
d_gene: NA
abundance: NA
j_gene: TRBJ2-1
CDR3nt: TGTGCCAGCAGTTACTCGAGTACGGGACCCCGGAATGAGCAGTTCTTC
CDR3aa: CASSYSSTGPRNEQFF

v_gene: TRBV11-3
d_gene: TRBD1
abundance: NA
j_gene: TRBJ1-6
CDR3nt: TGTGCCAGCAGCTGGGGACAGGAAAATTCACCCCTCCACTTT
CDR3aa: CASSWGQENSPLHF

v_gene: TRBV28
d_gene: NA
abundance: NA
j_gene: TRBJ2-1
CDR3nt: TGTGCCACCGTTACAATCCCGAGCTCCTACAATGAGCAGTTCTTC
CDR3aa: CATVTIPSSYNEQFF

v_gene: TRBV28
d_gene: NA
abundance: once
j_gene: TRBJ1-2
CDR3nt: TGTGCCAGCAGTTTTTTGGTGGGCTATGGCTACACCTTC
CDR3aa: CASSFLVGYGYTF

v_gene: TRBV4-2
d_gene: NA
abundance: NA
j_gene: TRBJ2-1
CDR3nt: TGTGCCAGCAGAACTAGTGCCACTTCACCTGAGCAGTTCTTC
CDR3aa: CASRTSATSPEQFF

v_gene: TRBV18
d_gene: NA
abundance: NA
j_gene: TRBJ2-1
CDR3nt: TGTGCCAGCTCACGCACCGGGACTCATGAGCAGTTCTTC
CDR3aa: CASSRTGTHEQFF

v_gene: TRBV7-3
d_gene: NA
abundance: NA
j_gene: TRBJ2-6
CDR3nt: TGTGCCAGCAGCTCACCCGTCACACCCTCTGGGGCCAACGTCCTGACTTTC
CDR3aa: CASSSPVTPSGANVLTF

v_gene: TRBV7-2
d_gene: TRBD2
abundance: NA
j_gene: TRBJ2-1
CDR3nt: TGTGCCAGCAGCCCGGGACTAGTTTACAATGAGCAGTTCTTC
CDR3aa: CASSPGLVYNEQFF

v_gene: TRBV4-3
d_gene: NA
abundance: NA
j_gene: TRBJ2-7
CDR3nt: TGCGCCAGCAGCCAGACAACGGACAGGGAGGGCTACGAGCAGTACTTC
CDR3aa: CASSQTTDREGYEQYF

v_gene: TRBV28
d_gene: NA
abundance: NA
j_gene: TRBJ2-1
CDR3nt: TGTGCCAGCAGTTTAAGGGGCCTTGAGCAGTTCTTC
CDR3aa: CASSLRGLEQFF

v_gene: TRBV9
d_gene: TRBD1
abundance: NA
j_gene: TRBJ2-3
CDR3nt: TGTGCCAGCAGCCGTACTACTTCGACAGGGGTTAGCACAGATACGCAGTATTTT
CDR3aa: CASSRTTSTGVSTDTQYF

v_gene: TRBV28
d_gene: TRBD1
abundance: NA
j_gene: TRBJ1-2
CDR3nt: TGTGCCAGCAGGCCTACAGGGGGCCATAACTATGGCTACACCTTC
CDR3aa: CASRPTGGHNYGYTF

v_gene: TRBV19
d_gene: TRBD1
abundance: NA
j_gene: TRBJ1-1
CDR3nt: TGTGCCAGTAGTATGGCCAGGGGGCGCGAGGAAGCTTTCTTT
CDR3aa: CASSMARGREEAFF

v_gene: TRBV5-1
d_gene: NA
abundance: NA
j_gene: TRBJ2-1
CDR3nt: TGCGCCAGCAGCGGAAGCACAATGGGGGCCCTGGAGAATGAGCAGTTCTTC
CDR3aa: CASSGSTMGALENEQFF

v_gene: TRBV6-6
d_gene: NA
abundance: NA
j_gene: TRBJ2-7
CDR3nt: TGTGCCAGCAGCCCCGGGTCCCCCTACGAGCAGTACTTC
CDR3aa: CASSPGSPYEQYF

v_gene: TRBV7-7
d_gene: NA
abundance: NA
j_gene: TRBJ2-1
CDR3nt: TGTGCTAGCAGCCGCGGGCAGGTGGGTGAGCAGTTCTTC
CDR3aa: CASSRGQVGEQFF

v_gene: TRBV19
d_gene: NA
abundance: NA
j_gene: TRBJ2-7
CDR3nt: TGTGCCAGTAGCACTCTGGTATTGTCAGGCGAGCAGTACTTC
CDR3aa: CASSTLVLSGEQYF

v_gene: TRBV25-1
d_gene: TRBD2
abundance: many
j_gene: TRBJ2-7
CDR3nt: TGTGCCAGCGGGGTAGCGGGAGTCTACGAGCAGTACTTC
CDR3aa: CASGVAGVYEQYF

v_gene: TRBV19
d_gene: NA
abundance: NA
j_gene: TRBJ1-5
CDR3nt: TGTGCCAGTAGTCCAAGGGGGAATCAGCCCCAGCATTTT
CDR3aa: CASSPRGNQPQHF

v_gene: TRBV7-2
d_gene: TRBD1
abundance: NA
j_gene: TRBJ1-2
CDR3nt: TGTGCCAGCAGCGCGACAGGGGCCGGCTATGGCTACACCTTC
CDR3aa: CASSATGAGYGYTF

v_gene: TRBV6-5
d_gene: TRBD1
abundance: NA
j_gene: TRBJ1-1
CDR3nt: TGTGCCAGCAGTACATGGACAGGTTACACTGAAGCTTTCTTT
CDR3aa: CASSTWTGYTEAFF

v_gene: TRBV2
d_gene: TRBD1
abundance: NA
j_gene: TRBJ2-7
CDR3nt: TGTGCCAGCAGCGCCCAATTGACAGGGCTAGGGGAGCAGTACTTC
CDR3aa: CASSAQLTGLGEQYF

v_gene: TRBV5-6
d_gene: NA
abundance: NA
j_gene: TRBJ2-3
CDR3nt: TGTGCCAGCATCCTGGGGGCCGGTGGGAAAACAGATACGCAGTATTTT
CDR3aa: CASILGAGGKTDTQYF

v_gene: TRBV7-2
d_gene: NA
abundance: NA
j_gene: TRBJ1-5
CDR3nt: TGTGCCAGCAGCTTAGAGCACAGGGATCAGCCCCAGCATTTT
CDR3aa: CASSLEHRDQPQHF

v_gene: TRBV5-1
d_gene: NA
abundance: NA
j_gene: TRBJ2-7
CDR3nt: TGCGCCAGCAGCTTGTTATCGGGGTACGAGCAGTACTTC
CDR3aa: CASSLLSGYEQYF

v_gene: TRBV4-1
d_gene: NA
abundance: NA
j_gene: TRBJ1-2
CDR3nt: TGCGCCAGCAGCCCATACCCGGACGGCAACTATGGCTACACCTTC
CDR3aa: CASSPYPDGNYGYTF

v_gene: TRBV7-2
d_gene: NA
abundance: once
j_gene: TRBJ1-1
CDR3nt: TGTGCCAGCAGACCACCATCCGGGCAGGGGCCCACTGAAGCTTTCTTT
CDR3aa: CASRPPSGQGPTEAFF

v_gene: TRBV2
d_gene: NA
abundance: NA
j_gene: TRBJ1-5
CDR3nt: TGTGCCAGCAGATACGGGGGTGTAGGACAGCCCCAGCATTTT
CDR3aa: CASRYGGVGQPQHF

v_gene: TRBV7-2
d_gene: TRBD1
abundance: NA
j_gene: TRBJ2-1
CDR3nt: TGTGCCAGCAGTTCGGACAGGGGCACCTACAATGAGCAGTTCTTC
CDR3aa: CASSSDRGTYNEQFF

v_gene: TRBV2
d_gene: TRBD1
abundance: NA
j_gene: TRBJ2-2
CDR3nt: TGTGCCAGCAGGTCCGGGACAGGGCCCGGGGAGCTGTTTTTT
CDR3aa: CASRSGTGPGELFF

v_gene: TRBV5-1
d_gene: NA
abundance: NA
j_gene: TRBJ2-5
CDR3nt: TGCGCCAGCAGCTTAAAATTAGGTCAAGAGACCCAGTACTTC
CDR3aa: CASSLKLGQETQYF

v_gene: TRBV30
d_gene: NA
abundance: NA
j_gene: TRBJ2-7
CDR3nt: TGTGCCTGGAGTGTCAAGAACGAGCAGTACTTC
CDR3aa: CAWSVKNEQYF

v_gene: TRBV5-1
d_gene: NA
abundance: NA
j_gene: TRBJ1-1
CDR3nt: TGCGCCAGCAGCAAACCCCTAGGGCAAAACACTGAAGCTTTCTTT
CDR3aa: CASSKPLGQNTEAFF

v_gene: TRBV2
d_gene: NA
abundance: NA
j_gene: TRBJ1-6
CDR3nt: TGTGCCAGCAGAGCCTCGACGGAGTACAGTTCACCCCTCCACTTT
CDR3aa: CASRASTEYSSPLHF

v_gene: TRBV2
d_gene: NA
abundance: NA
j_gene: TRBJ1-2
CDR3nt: TGTGCCAGCAGTGATAAGGGGGGTGGCTACACCTTC
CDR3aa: CASSDKGGGYTF

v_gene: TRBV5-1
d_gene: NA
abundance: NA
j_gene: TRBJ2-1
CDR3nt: TGCGCCAGCAGCTTTGGGGGCTACTCCTACAATGAGCAGTTCTTC
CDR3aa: CASSFGGYSYNEQFF

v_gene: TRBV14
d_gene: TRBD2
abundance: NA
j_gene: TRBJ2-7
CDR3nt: TGTGCCAGCAGCCACCTAGGACTAGCGGGGAACTACGAGCAGTACTTC
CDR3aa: CASSHLGLAGNYEQYF

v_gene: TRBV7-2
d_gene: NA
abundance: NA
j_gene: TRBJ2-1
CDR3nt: TGTGCCAGCAGCTTATCCGGGGGCCCCAATGAGCAGTTCTTC
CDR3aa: CASSLSGGPNEQFF

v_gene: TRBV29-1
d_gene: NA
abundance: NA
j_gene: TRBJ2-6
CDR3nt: TGCAGCGTTGACCAGGGCTCTGGGGCCAACGTCCTGACTTTC
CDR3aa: CSVDQGSGANVLTF

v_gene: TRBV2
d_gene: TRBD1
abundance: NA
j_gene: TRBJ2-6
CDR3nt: TGTGCCAGCAGACTAGGGGGCACTGGGGCCAACGTCCTGACTTTC
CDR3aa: CASRLGGTGANVLTF

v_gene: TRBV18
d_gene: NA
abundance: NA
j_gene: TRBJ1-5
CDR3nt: TGTGCCAGCTCACTGAGACAGGCAGGGGACGGGGATCAGCCCCAGCATTTT
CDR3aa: CASSLRQAGDGDQPQHF

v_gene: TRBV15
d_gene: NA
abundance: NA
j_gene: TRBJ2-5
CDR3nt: TGTGCCACCAGCTCAATCGGGATGCAAGAGACCCAGTACTTC
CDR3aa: CATSSIGMQETQYF

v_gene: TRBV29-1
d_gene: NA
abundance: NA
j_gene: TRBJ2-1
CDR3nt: TGCAGCGTTGGCCTTCGGCTGGTCAATGAGCAGTTCTTC
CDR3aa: CSVGLRLVNEQFF

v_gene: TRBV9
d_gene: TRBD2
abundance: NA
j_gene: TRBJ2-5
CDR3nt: TGTGCCAGCAGCCCCACCGGGACTAGCGGAAGGACCCAGTACTTC
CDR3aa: CASSPTGTSGRTQYF

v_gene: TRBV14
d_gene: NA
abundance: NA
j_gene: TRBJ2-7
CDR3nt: TGTGCCAGCAGCGTTCGATTAAAAAGCTACGAGCAGTACTTC
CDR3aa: CASSVRLKSYEQYF

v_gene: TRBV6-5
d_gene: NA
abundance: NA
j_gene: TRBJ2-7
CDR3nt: TGTGCCACAACCGGCTTCGGAAACGAGCAGTACTTC
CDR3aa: CATTGFGNEQYF

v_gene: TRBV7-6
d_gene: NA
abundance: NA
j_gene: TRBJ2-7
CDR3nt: TGTGCCAGCAGCCCCGGGGGTGAGCAGTACTTC
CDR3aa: CASSPGGEQYF

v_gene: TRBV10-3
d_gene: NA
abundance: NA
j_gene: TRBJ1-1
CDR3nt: TGTGCCATCAGTGACGTCCGGACCTATCGGGGCACTGAAGCTTTCTTT
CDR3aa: CAISDVRTYRGTEAFF

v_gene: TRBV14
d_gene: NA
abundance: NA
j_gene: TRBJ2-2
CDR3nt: TGTGCCAGCAGCCCCCGGACACCCACTACAAACACCGGGGAGCTGTTTTTT
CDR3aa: CASSPRTPTTNTGELFF

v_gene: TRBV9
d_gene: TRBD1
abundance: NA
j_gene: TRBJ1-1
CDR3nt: TGTGCCAGCAGCGCGAAGGGACAGGGGGCCACTGAAGCTTTCTTT
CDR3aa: CASSAKGQGATEAFF

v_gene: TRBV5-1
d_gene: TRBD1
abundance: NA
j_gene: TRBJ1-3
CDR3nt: TGCGCCAGCAGCCCCGTCTGGACAGGGTCTGGAAACACCATATATTTT
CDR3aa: CASSPVWTGSGNTIYF

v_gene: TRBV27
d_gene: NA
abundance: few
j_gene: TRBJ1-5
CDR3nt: TGTGCCAGCAACCGCCAGTACGGAGATCAGCCCCAGCATTTT
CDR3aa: CASNRQYGDQPQHF

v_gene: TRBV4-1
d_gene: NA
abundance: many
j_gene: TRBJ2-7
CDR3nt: TGCGCCAGCAGCCGCGTGGGAGGCTCCTACGAGCAGTACTTC
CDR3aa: CASSRVGGSYEQYF

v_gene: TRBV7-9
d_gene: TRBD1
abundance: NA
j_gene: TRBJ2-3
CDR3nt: TGTGCCAGCAGCCCGGGACAGGGAGTTAGCACAGATACGCAGTATTTT
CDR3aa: CASSPGQGVSTDTQYF

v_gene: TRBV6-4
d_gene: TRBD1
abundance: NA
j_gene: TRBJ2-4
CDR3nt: TGTGCCAGCAGTGACTCGACAGGGTTGTTTCTGAACATTCAGTACTTC
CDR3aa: CASSDSTGLFLNIQYF

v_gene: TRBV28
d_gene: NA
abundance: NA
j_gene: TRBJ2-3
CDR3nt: TGTGCCAGCAGTTTGGCCACAGATACGCAGTATTTT
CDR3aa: CASSLATDTQYF